This T cell receptor beta chain was identified during a study of blood T cells in healthy people across ages. Study context: Per two T cells, template switching captured roughly one barcoded beta molecule.

This clonotype was counted between two and nine times. Its antigen is not identified. Notes on the study in general: Observed TCR beta diversity per million T cells went down as age went up. This fall followed a roughly linear course with age. Unknown donor CMV status possibly confounded expanded clonotype changes.

The second PCR ran about 6 to 12 cycles with a sample-barcoded 5' primer and J-beta primers. MiXCR was run by TCRdb on the 5' RACE reads, yielding one entry per CDR3 protein. This table has around 670,000 distinct CDR3 sequences, less than 35% appearing once. This receptor was obtained from a woman over 75 in good health. The sequenced sample was blood.

CDR3 in DNA: TGTGCCTCAAGCAGGGCAGGGGAGGCCGGGGAGCTGTTTTTT. Protein product: CASSRAGEAGELFF. The V gene is TRBV7-2, the J gene TRBJ2-2; D may correspond to TRBD1 or TRBD2 (6 bases each). There are 14 residues in the CDR3. Germline CDR1 SGHTA, CDR2 FQGNSA. V was cut by 11 bases and J by 6 bases, with 19 bases left in between.